One TCR beta chain is described in this entry. The data were taken from a study of blood T cell repertoires in COVID-19. Whole-study context: Acute and convalescent COVID-19 specimens originated in the United States, Italy and Spain. PBMCs, B-cell-depleted T cells, or T cells provided the cDNA or gDNA that made up the material.

Germline V gene lookup returns CDR1 SEHNR and CDR2 FQNEAQ (reference sequence). The CDR3 covers 14 residues. Germline trimming cut 5 bases from V and 7 bases from J; bases unmatched to any gene: 8. Authors' analysis steps: Estimates of nucleated cell counts were drawn from the amplification of reference gene primers. Only in-frame clones appear in the TCRdb table, and some are missing; sequencing was by immunoSEQ multiplex PCR. That table furnishes V, J and clone size, whereas the DNA furnished D and trimming. Seen here are almost 250,000 clones, about 89% observed once, and the top ten hold under 2%.

The receptor was isolated from a woman in her sixties or seventies who had recovered from COVID-19. The sequenced sample was peripheral blood. V and J are TRBV7-9 and TRBJ2-7, with TRBD1 identical over 10 bases. Here the CDR3 reads CASSGDRGAWEQYF. The CDR3 nucleotides are TGTGCCAGCAGCGGGGACAGGGGTGCATGGGAGCAGTACTTC. Full variable domain (remainder filled in from reference TRBV7-9 and TRBJ2-7): DTGVSQNPRHKITKRGQNVTFRCDPISEHNRLYWYRQTLGQGPEFLTYFQNEAQLEKSRLLSDRFSAERPKGSFSTLEIQRTEQGDSAMYLCASSGDRGAWEQYFGPGTRLTVT.